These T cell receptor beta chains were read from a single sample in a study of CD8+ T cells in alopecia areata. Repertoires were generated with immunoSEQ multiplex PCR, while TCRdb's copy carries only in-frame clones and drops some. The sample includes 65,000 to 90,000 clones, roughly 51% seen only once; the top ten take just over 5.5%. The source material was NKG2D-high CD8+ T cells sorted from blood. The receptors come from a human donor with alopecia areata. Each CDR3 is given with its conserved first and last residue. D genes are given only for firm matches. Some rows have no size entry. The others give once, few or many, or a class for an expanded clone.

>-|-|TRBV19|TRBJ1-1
TGTGCCAGTAGGACAGGTGGCACTGAAGCTTTCTTT
CASRTGGTEAFF
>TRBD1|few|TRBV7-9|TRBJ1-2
TGTGCCAGCAGCAACGCCGGGACAGTCTATGGCTACACCTTC
CASSNAGTVYGYTF
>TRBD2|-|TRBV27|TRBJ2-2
TGTGCCAGCACCGCCGAACGCGGGAGGTACACCGGGGAGCTGTTTTTT
CASTAERGRYTGELFF
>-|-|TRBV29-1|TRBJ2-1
TGCAGCGCCGGCCCTGAGAAGACCTTCTACAATGAGCAGTTCTTC
CSAGPEKTFYNEQFF
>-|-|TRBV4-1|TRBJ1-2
TGCGCCAGCAGCCGGACATCATCTGGCTACACCTTC
CASSRTSSGYTF
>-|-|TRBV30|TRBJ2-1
TGTGCCTGGGACAGAAATTACAATGAGCAGTTCTTC
CAWDRNYNEQFF
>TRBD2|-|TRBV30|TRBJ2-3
TGTGCCTGGAGTGGACTAGCGGGAGTTACAGATACGCAGTATTTT
CAWSGLAGVTDTQYF
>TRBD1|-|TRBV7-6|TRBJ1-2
TGTGCCAGCAGCCCCAGTCCCGGGACAGGGGACCACACCTTC
CASSPSPGTGDHTF
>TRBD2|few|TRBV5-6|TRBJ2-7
TGTGCCAGCAGCCAAACCCAAGGACGGGCGGGAGGACCCACCTACGAGCAGTACTTC
CASSQTQGRAGGPTYEQYF
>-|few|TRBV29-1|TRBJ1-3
TGCAGCATACAGGGATCGGCAAACACCATATATTTT
CSIQGSANTIYF
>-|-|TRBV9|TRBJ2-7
TGTGCCAGCAGCGTAGCTGAGGGCCTCGAGCAGTACTTC
CASSVAEGLEQYF
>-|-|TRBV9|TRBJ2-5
TGTGCCAGCAGCGCCCGAGAAGAGACCCAGTACTTC
CASSAREETQYF
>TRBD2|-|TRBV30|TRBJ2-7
TGTGCCTGGAGTCCGGGGACTAGCGCTTTCTACGAGCAGTACTTC
CAWSPGTSAFYEQYF
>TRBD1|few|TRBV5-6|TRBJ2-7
TGTGCCAGCAGCTGGGGGACAGCCTCCTACGAGCAGTACTTC
CASSWGTASYEQYF
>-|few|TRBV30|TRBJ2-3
TGTGCCTGGAATGGGGGGGCCACAGATACGCAGTATTTT
CAWNGGATDTQYF
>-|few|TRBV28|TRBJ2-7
TGTGCCAGCAGTTTTGGCACCACATACTCCTACGAGCAGTACTTC
CASSFGTTYSYEQYF
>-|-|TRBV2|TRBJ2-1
TGTGCCAGCAGGAGGGGGGGCAGCTCCTACAATGAGCAGTTCTTC
CASRRGGSSYNEQFF
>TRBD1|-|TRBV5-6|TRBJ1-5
TGTGCCAGCAGCCCGACAGGGTTCTATCAGCCCCAGCATTTT
CASSPTGFYQPQHF
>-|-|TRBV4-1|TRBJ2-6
TGCGCCAGCAGCCCCCGGCGAGCGGAATCTGGGGCCAACGTCCTGACTTTC
CASSPRRAESGANVLTF
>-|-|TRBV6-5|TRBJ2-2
TGTGCCAGCAGTTACTCGACGTGGTCCGGGGAGCTGTTTTTT
CASSYSTWSGELFF
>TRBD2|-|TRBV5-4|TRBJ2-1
TGTGCCAGCAATAGCGGGGCTTCATTAGTGCAGTTCTTC
CASNSGASLVQFF
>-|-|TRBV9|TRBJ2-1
TGTGCCAGCAATCAGGGACTCGGCAATGAGCAGTTCTTC
CASNQGLGNEQFF
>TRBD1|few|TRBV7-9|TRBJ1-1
TGTGCCAGCAGTCGCGGACAGGGGAACACTGAAGCTTTCTTT
CASSRGQGNTEAFF
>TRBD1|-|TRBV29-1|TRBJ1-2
TGCAGCGTTGAACGGACAGGGGACGACTATGGCTACACCTTC
CSVERTGDDYGYTF
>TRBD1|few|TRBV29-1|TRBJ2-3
TGCAGCGTTGTCCCAGGGGGAGATACGCAGTATTTT
CSVVPGGDTQYF
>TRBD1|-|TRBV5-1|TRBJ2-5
TGCGCCAACGGACAGGAGCAAGAGACCCAGTACTTC
CANGQEQETQYF
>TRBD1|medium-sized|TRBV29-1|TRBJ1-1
TGCAGCGTCGATCGACAGGGAAGCACTGAAGCTTTCTTT
CSVDRQGSTEAFF
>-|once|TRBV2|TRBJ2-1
TGTGCCAGCACCTCGAAGGCAGGGAGGAACTACAATGAGCAGTTCTTC
CASTSKAGRNYNEQFF
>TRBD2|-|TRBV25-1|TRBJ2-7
TGTGCCAGCAGTGATTCTAGCGGCAACTACGAGCAGTACTTC
CASSDSSGNYEQYF
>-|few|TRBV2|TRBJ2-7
TGTGCCAGCAGCTACGCGGGGGCGGACGAGCAGTACTTC
CASSYAGADEQYF
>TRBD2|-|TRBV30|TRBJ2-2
TGTGCCTGGCCATTTCAGCAGGGAGCGGGGGACACCGGGGAGCTGTTTTTT
CAWPFQQGAGDTGELFF
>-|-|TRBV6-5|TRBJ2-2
TGTGCCAGCAGTCCTACATGGGACACCGGGGAGCTGTTTTTT
CASSPTWDTGELFF
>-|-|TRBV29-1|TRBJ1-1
TGCAGCGTTGGGGGAGGCACTGAAGCTTTCTTT
CSVGGGTEAFF
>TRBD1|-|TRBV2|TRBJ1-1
TGTGCCAGCAAGGGGGCTCCTCCCGAAGCTTTCTTT
CASKGAPPEAFF
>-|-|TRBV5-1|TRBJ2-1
TGCGCCAGCAGCTTGGAGACGACAGGATCCAGTTACAATGAGCAGTTCTTC
CASSLETTGSSYNEQFF
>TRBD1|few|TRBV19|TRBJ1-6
TGTGCCAGTAGTATAGGATACAGGGGGAATTCACCCCTCCACTTT
CASSIGYRGNSPLHF
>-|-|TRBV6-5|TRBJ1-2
TGTGCCAGCAGTCCTCTACTGGGACTGGTGGGCTACACCTTC
CASSPLLGLVGYTF
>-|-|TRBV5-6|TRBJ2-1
TGTGCCAGCGGCACAGGGAATGAGCAGTTCTTC
CASGTGNEQFF
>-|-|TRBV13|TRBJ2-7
TGTGCCAGCAGCCCCATCAATGGTATTTCCTACGAGCAGTACTTC
CASSPINGISYEQYF
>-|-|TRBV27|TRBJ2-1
TGTGCCAGCAGGGGGTCGAATGAGCAGTTCTTC
CASRGSNEQFF
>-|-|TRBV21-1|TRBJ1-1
TGTGCCAGCAGCAAACAGGGATGGGCCACTGAAGCTTTCTTT
CASSKQGWATEAFF
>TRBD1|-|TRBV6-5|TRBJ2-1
TGTGCCAGCAGTTACTCCTGGGACAGTTCGCACAATGAGCAGTTCTTC
CASSYSWDSSHNEQFF
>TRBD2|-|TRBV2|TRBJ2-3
TGTGCCACGACTAGCGGGAAGTCTAAACCAGATACGCAGTATTTT
CATTSGKSKPDTQYF
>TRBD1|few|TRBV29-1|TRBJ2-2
TGCAGCGTCGACTCCGGGACAGGGGCCGGGGAGCTGTTTTTT
CSVDSGTGAGELFF
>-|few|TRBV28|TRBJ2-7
TGTGCCAGCAGTCGCAGGGTTTCCTACGAGCAGTACTTC
CASSRRVSYEQYF
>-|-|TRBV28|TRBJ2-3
TGTGCCAGCAACAACAGGGAACCGGGCACAGATACGCAGTATTTT
CASNNREPGTDTQYF
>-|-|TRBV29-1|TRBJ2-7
TGCAGCGTTGAAACGCCGGGGAGCTACGAGCAGTACTTC
CSVETPGSYEQYF
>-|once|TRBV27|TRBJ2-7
TGTGCCAGCAAGGGAAGCTCCTACGAGCAGTACTTC
CASKGSSYEQYF
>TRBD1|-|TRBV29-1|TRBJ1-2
TGCAGCGCCTTACACCAGGGGGCGCACGACTATGGCTACACCTTC
CSALHQGAHDYGYTF
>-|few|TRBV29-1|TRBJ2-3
TGCAGCGTAAAACGGGACAACGCGCAGTATTTT
CSVKRDNAQYF
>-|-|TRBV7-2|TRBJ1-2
TGTGCCAGCAGCCCACGGGACGGTGCCTACTATGGCTACACCTTC
CASSPRDGAYYGYTF
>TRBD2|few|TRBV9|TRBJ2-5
TGTGCCAGCTCTTTAAGCGGGAGGGCGTACCAAGAGACCCAGTACTTC
CASSLSGRAYQETQYF
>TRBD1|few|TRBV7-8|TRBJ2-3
TGTGCCAGCAGCCCAGGGGGAGATACGCAGTATTTT
CASSPGGDTQYF
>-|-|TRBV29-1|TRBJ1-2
TGCAGCGTTTTTAATACGGGCATCCGTGGCTACACCTTC
CSVFNTGIRGYTF